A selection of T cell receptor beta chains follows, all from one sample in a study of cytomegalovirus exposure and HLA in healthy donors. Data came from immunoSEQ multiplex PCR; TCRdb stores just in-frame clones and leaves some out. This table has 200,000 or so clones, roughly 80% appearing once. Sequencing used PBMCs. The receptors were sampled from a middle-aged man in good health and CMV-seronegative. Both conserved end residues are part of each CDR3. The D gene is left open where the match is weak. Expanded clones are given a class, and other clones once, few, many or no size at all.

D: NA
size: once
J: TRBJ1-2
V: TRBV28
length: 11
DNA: TGTGCCAGCAGCTACGAGATGGGCTACACCTTC
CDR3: CASSYEMGYTF

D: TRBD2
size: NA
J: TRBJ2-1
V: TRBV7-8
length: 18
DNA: TGTGCCAGCAGCTTTACGGCTGGACTAGCGGGAGTCTACAATGAGCAGTTCTTC
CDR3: CASSFTAGLAGVYNEQFF

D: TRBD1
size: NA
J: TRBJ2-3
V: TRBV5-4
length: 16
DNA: TGTGCCAGCAGCAAAAGACAGGGGGGCCTCGCAGATACGCAGTATTTT
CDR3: CASSKRQGGLADTQYF

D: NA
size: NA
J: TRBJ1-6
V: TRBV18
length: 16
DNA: TGTGCCAGCTCCATTGACCAGGGGTATCTTAATTCACCCCTCCACTTT
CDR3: CASSIDQGYLNSPLHF

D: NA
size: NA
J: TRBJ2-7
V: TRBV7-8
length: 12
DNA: TGTGCCAGCAGCTATTCTCCTACTGAGCAGTACTTC
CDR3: CASSYSPTEQYF

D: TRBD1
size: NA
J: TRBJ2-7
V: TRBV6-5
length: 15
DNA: TGTGCCAGCTGCTTTAGGGGACAGTCTTCCTACGAGCAGTACTTC
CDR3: CASCFRGQSSYEQYF

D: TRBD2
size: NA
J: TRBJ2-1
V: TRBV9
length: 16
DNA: TGTGCCAGCAGCCTCAGACTAGCGGGAGGGGGGAGGGAGCAGTTCTTC
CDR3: CASSLRLAGGGREQFF

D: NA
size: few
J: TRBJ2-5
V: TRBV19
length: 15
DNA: TGTGCCAGTAGTTGGACAGTTTCATCACAAGAGACCCAGTACTTC
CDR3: CASSWTVSSQETQYF

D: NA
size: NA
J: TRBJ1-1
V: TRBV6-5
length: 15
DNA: TGTGCCAGCAGTTACAGGGCTCGGGGGAACACTGAAGCTTTCTTT
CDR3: CASSYRARGNTEAFF

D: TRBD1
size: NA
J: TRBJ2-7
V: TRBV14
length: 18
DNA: TGTGCCAGTAGCCAAACGGGACAGGGTTTTGAGTACTCCTACGAGCAGTACTTC
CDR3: CASSQTGQGFEYSYEQYF

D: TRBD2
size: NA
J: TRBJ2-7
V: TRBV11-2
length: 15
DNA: TGTGCCAGCAGCTTAGATAGGGCGGGAGTCTACGAGCAGTACTTC
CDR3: CASSLDRAGVYEQYF

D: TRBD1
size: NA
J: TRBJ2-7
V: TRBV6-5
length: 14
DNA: TGTGCCAGCAGTCTCGGACAGGGATCCTACGAGCAGTACTTC
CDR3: CASSLGQGSYEQYF

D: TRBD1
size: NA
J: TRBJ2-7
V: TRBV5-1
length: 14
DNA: TGCGCCAGCAGCTTGGACAGGGGCAACTACGAGCAGTACTTC
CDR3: CASSLDRGNYEQYF

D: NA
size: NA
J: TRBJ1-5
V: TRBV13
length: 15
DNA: TGTGCCAGCAGCCGCGGCAGGGGCTACAATCAGCCCCAGCATTTT
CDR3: CASSRGRGYNQPQHF

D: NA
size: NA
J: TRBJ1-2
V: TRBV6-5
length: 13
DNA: TGTGCCAGCAGGGCCCGGGACACAAATGGCTACACCTTC
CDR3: CASRARDTNGYTF

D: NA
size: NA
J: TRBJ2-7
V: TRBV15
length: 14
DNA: TGTGCCACCAGCAGAGGCCCTTTGGGGGGCGAGCAGTACTTC
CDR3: CATSRGPLGGEQYF

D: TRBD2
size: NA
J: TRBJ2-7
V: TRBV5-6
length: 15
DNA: TGTGCCAGCAGCTTCAGCGGGAGGTGGCCCTACGAGCAGTACTTC
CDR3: CASSFSGRWPYEQYF

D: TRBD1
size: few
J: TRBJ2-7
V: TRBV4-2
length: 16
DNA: TGTGCCAGCAGCTCTACTCCGGGACAGAGCTCCTACGAGCAGTACTTC
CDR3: CASSSTPGQSSYEQYF

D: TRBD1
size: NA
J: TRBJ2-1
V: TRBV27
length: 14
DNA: TGTGCCAGCAGTCCTCGCGGCAGGGGGAATGAGCAGTTCTTC
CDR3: CASSPRGRGNEQFF

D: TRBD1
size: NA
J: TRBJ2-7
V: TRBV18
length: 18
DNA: TGTGCCAGCTCACCAACCCCCTTCTCGGGACAGGGCTCCTACGAGCAGTACTTC
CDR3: CASSPTPFSGQGSYEQYF

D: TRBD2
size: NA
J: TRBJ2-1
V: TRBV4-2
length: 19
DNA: TGTGCCAGCAGCCAAGAACCGGGACTAGCGGGGGGTTCCTACAATGAGCAGTTCTTC
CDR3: CASSQEPGLAGGSYNEQFF

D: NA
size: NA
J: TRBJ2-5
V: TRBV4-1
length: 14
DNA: TGCGCCAGCAGCCAAGGACTCGACCAAGAGACCCAGTACTTC
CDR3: CASSQGLDQETQYF

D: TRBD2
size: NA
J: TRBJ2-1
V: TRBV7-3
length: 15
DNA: TGTGCCAGCAGCAAAGGGAGCGGGATAACCAATGAGCAGTTCTTC
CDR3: CASSKGSGITNEQFF

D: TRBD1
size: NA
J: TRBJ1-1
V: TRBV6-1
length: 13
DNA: TGTGCCAGCAGTCCTATCGGACAGGTTGAAGCTTTCTTT
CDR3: CASSPIGQVEAFF

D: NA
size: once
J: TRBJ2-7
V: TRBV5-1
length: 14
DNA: TGCGCCAGCAGCAGGGACACGAGCTCCTACGAGCAGTACTTC
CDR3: CASSRDTSSYEQYF

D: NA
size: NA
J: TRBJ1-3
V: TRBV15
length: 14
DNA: TGTGCCACCAGCCCCGTCCGCTCTGGAAACACCATATATTTT
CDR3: CATSPVRSGNTIYF

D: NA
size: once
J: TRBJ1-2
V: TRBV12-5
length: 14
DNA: TGTGCTAGTGGTTTGGAACAGGTCGTGGGTGGCTACACCTTC
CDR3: CASGLEQVVGGYTF

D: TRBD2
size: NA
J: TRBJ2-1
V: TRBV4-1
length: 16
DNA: TGCGCCAGCAGCCACCCGACTAGCGTGTCCTACAATGAGCAGTTCTTC
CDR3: CASSHPTSVSYNEQFF

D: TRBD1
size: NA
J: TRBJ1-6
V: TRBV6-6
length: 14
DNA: TGCGCCAGCAGGCCCGACAGGGGCGATTCACCCCTCCACTTT
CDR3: CASRPDRGDSPLHF

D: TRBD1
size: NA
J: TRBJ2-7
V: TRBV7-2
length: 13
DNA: TGTGCCAGCCGACAGGGGCCGAACTACGAGCAGTACTTC
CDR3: CASRQGPNYEQYF

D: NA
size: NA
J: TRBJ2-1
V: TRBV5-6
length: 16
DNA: TGTGCCAGCAGCTTCACTCTAGGTAGCTCCTACAATGAGCAGTTCTTC
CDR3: CASSFTLGSSYNEQFF

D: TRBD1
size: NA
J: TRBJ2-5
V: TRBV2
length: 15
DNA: TGTGCCAGCAGTGTGGGGACAGGGGGCTTGGAGACCCAGTACTTC
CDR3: CASSVGTGGLETQYF

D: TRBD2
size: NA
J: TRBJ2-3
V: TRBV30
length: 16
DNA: TGTGCCGGGACGGGTGGATCTAGCGGGAGCACAGATACGCAGTATTTT
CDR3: CAGTGGSSGSTDTQYF

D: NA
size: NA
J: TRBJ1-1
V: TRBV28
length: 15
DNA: TGTGCCAGCGTCATTGCCGGGAGTGTCGGCACTGAAGCTTTCTTT
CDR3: CASVIAGSVGTEAFF

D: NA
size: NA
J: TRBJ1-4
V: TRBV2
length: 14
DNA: TGTGCCAGCAGCCCCTGGGACATGGAGGAAAAACTGTTTTTT
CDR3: CASSPWDMEEKLFF

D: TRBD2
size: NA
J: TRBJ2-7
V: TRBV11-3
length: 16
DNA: TGTGCCAGCAGCTTAGGGGGACTAGAAGAAGGCCACGAGCAGTACTTC
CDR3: CASSLGGLEEGHEQYF

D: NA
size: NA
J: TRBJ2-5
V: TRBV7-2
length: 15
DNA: TGTGCCAGCAGCTTAGGGAACAGGGCGTCAGAGACCCAGTACTTC
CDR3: CASSLGNRASETQYF

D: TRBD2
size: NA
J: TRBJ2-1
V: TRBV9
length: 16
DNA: TGTGCCAGCAGCGTAGATGCCGGGACTAGCGGGGGAGAGCAGTTCTTC
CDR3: CASSVDAGTSGGEQFF

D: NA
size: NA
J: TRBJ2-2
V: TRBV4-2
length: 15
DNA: TGTGCCAGCAGCCGCGAGCCTGGGGGGACCGGGGAGCTGTTTTTT
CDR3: CASSREPGGTGELFF

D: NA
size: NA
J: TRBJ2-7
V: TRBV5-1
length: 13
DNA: TGCGCCAGCAGCTTGACAGGTCCCTACGAGCAGTACTTC
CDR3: CASSLTGPYEQYF

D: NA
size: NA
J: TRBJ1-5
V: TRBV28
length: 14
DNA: TGTGCCACCGAAACCTACAGTAGCAATCAGCCCCAGCATTTT
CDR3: CATETYSSNQPQHF

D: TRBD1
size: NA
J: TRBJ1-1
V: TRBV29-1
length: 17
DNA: TGCAGCGTCACCCCGGGACAGGGATTTAACATGAACACTGAAGCTTTCTTT
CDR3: CSVTPGQGFNMNTEAFF

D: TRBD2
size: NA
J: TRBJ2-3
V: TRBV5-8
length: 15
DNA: TGTGCCAGCAGCTGGACTAGCGGGGGGCGGTATACGCAGTATTTT
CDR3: CASSWTSGGRYTQYF

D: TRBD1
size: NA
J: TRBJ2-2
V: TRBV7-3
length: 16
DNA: TGTGCCAGCAGCTTAATCCCCAGGGGGCAAAGCGGGGAGCTGTTTTTT
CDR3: CASSLIPRGQSGELFF

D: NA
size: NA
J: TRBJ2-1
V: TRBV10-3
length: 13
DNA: TGTGCCATCTCCCGGGAGAGATACAATGAGCAGTTCTTC
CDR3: CAISRERYNEQFF

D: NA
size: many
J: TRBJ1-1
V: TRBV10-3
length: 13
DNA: TGTGCCATCAGTGTTTCAGAAATCAGTGAAGCTTTCTTT
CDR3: CAISVSEISEAFF